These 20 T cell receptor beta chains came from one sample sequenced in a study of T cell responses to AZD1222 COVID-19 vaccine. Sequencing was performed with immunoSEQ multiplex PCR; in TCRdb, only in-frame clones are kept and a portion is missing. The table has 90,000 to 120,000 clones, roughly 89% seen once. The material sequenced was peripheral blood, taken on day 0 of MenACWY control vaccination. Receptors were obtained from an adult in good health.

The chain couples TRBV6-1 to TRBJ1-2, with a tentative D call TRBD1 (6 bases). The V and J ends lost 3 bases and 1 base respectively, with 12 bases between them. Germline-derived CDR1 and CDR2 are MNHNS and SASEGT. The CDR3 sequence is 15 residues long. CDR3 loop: CASSDQGTDNYGYTF. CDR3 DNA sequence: TGTGCCAGCAGTGATCAGGGGACTGATAACTATGGCTACACCTTC.

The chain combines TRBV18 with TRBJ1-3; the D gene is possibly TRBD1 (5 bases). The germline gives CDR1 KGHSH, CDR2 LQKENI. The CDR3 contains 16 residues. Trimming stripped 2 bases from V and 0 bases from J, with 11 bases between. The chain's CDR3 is CASSPDAGLSGNTIYF. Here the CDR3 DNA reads TGTGCCAGCTCACCAGATGCGGGACTCTCTGGAAACACCATATATTTT. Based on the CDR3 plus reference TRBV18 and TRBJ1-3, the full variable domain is NAGVMQNPRHLVRRRGQEARLRCSPMKGHSHVYWYRQLPEEGLKFMVYLQKENIIDESGMPKERFSAEFPKEGPSILRIQQVVRGDSAAYFCASSPDAGLSGNTIYFGEGSWLTVV.

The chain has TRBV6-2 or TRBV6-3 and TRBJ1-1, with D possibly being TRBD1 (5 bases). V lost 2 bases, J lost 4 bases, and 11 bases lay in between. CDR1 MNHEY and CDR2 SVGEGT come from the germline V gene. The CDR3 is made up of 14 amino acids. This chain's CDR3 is CASSYPREVTEAFF. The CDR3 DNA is TGTGCCAGCAGTTACCCCAGGGAGGTCACTGAAGCTTTCTTT.

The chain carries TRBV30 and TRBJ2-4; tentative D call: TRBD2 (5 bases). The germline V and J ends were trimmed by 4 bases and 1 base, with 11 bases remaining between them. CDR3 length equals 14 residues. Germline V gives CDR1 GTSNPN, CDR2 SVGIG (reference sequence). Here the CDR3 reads CAWTSRGAKNIQYF. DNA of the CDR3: TGTGCCTGGACCTCTCGGGGTGCCAAAAACATTCAGTACTTC.

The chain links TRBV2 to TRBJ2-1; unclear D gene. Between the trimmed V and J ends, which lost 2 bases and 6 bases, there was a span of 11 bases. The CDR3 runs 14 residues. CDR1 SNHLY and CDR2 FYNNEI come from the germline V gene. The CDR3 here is CASSERVGFNEQFF. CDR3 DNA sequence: TGTGCCAGCAGTGAAAGAGTAGGGTTCAATGAGCAGTTCTTC. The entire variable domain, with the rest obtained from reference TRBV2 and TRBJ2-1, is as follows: EPEVTQTPSHQVTQMGQEVILRCVPISNHLYFYWYRQILGQKVEFLVSFYNNEISEKSEIFDDQFSVERPDGSNFTLKIRSTKLEDSAMYFCASSERVGFNEQFFGPGTRLTVL.

CDR3 residues: CASSLDGGRENLPQHF. CDR3 in DNA: TGTGCCAGCAGCTTGGATGGAGGGCGGGAGAATCTTCCCCAGCATTTT. The chain joins TRBV5-4 to TRBJ1-5; no definite D call. Germline CDR1 reads SGHNT; CDR2 reads YYREEE (reference sequence). Trimming removed 0 bases at V and 10 bases at J, with 20 bases between. This CDR3 region has 16 residues. Full variable domain (rest looked up from reference TRBV5-4 and TRBJ1-5): ETGVTQSPTHLIKTRGQQVTLRCSSQSGHNTVSWYQQALGQGPQFIFQYYREEENGRGNFPPRFSGLQFPNYSSELNVNALELDDSALYLCASSLDGGRENLPQHFGDGTRLSIL.

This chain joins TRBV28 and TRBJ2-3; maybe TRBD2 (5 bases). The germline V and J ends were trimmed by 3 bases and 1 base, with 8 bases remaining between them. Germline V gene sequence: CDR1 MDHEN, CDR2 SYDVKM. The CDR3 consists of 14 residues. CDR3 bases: TGTGCCAGCAGTTTGGACTTCCGCACAGATACGCAGTATTTT. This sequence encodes CASSLDFRTDTQYF.

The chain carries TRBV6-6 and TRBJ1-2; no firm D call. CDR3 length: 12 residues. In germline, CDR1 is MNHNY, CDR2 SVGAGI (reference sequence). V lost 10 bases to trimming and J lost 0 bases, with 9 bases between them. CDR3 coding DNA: TGTGCCATCCTAGGGCCTAACTATGGCTACACCTTC. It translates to CAILGPNYGYTF.

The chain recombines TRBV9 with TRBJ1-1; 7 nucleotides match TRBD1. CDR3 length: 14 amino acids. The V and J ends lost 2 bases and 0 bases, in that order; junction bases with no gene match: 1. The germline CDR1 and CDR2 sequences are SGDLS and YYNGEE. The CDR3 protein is CASSVGTVNTEAFF. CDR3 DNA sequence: TGTGCCAGCAGCGTTGGGACAGTGAACACTGAAGCTTTCTTT.

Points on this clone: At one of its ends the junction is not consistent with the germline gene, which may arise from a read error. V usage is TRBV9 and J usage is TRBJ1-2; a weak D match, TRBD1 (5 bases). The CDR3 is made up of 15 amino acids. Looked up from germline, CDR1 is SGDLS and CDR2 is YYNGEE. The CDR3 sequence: CASCVSGAMGYGYTF. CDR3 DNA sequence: TGTGCCAGCTGCGTTTCCGGGGCGATGGGCTATGGCTACACCTTC.

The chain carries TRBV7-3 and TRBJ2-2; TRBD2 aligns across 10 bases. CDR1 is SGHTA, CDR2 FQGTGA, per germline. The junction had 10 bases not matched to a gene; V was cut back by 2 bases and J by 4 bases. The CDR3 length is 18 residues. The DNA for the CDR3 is TGTGCCAGCAGCTTACCTGGTAGCGGGGGGTTCCCCACCGGGGAGCTGTTTTTT. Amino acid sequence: CASSLPGSGGFPTGELFF.

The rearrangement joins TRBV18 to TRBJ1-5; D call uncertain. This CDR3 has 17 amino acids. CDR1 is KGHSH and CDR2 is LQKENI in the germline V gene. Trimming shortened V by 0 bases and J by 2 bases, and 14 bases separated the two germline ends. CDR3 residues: CASSPPSGYRGNQPQHF. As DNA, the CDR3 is TGTGCCAGCTCACCACCGTCCGGGTATAGGGGCAATCAGCCCCAGCATTTT. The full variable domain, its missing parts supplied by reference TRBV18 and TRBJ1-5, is NAGVMQNPRHLVRRRGQEARLRCSPMKGHSHVYWYRQLPEEGLKFMVYLQKENIIDESGMPKERFSAEFPKEGPSILRIQQVVRGDSAAYFCASSPPSGYRGNQPQHFGDGTRLSIL.

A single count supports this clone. DNA of the CDR3: TGTGCCAGTAGTATATTTCAGGGCGGGCCTGGGGCCAACGTCCTGACTTTC. Amino acid sequence: CASSIFQGGPGANVLTF. The chain has TRBV19 and TRBJ2-6, with D perhaps TRBD1 or TRBD2 (5 bases each). CDR1 is LNHDA, CDR2 SQIVND, per germline (reference sequence). The germline V and J ends were trimmed by 2 bases and 2 bases, with 13 bases remaining between them. The CDR3 runs 17 residues.

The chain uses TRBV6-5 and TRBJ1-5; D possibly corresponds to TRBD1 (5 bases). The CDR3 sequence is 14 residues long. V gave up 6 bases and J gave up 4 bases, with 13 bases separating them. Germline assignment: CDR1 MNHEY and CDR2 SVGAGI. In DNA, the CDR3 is TGTGCCAGCAGACCAGGGTTAGGAAATCAGCCCCAGCATTTT. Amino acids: CASRPGLGNQPQHF.

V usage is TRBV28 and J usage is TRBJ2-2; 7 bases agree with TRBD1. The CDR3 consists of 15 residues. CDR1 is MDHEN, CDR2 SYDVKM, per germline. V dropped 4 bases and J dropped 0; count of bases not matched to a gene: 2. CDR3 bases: TGTGCCAGCAGTTCCGGGACAGCGAACACCGGGGAGCTGTTTTTT. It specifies CASSSGTANTGELFF.

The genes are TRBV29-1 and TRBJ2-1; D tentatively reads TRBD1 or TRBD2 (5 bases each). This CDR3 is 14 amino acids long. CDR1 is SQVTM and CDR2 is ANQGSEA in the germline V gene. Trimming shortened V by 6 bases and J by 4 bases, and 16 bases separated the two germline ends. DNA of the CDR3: TGCAGCGTGCCGGGACGTAACGTTTACAATGAGCAGTTCTTC. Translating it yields CSVPGRNVYNEQFF.

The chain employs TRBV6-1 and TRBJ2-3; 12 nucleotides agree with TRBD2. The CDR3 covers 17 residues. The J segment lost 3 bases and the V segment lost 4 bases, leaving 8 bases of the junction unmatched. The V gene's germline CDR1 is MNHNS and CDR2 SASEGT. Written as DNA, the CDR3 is TGTGCCAGCAGTGTCGTGCTAGCGGGGGGGCGAACAGATACGCAGTATTTT. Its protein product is CASSVVLAGGRTDTQYF.

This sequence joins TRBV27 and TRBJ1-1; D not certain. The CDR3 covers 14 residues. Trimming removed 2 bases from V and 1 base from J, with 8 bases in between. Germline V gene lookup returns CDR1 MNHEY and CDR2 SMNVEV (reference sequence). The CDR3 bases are TGTGCCAGCAGTTTACGGGTGGGGAACACTGAAGCTTTCTTT. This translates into CASSLRVGNTEAFF.

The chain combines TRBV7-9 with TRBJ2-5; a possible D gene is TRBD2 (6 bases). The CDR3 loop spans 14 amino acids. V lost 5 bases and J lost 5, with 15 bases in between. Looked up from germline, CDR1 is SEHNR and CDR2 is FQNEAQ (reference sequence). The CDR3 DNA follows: TGTGCCAGCAGCCATTCCGGGGGTAGGGAGACCCAGTACTTC. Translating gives CASSHSGGRETQYF.

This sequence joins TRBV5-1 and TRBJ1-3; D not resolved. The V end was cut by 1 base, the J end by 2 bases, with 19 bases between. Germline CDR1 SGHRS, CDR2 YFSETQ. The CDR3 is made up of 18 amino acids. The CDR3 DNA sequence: TGCGCCAGCAGCTTGTATAGCACAGTCGGGCAGACTGGAAACACCATATATTTT. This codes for CASSLYSTVGQTGNTIYF.